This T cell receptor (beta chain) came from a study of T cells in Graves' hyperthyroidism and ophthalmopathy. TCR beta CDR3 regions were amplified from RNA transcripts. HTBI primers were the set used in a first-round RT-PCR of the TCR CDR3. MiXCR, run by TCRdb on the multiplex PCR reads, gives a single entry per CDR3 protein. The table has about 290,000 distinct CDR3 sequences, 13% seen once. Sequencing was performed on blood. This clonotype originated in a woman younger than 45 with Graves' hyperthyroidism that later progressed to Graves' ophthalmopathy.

The DNA of the CDR3 is TGCGCCAGCAGAGGGCTAGCGGGAGACCCAGAGACCCAGTACTTC. It yields the protein CASRGLAGDPETQYF. V is TRBV10-2 and J is TRBJ2-5, with TRBD2 matching over 10 bases. The V segment lost 6 bases and the J segment 4 bases; nucleotides outside the gene matches: 8. From germline, CDR1 is WSHSY and CDR2 SAAADI. This CDR3 has 15 amino acids.